This T cell receptor (beta chain) was recovered during a study of cytomegalovirus exposure and HLA in healthy donors. Whole-study context: In a later analysis, it was reported that the roughly 120 validation repertoires had been produced on the same platform as the 550 to 850 repertoires belonging to the first cohort.

The CDR3 loop spans 15 amino acids. V was trimmed by 5 bases and J by 10 bases, leaving 18 bases between them. The germline CDR1 and CDR2 sequences are SNHLY and FYNNEI. The donors were part of the roughly 120-subject validation cohort, which stood apart from the roughly 670-subject first cohort. As regards this clone: Its target is not known.

Profiled with immunoSEQ multiplex PCR; TCRdb holds only in-frame clones, not every one. The repertoire has around 250,000 clones, 90% of them found once; the top ten carry 0.35% to 0.45%. The study, taken as a whole, reports: The authors listed 180 or so TCR beta chains as cytomegalovirus-associated.

The receptor comes from a woman aged 18-35 years in good health and CMV-seronegative. Input material: PBMCs. The V gene is TRBV2, the J gene TRBJ1-6; no reliable D call. The CDR3 DNA sequence: TGTGCCAGCAGTATACGGGAGCGGGGAGACTCACCCCTCCACTTT. Its translation: CASSIRERGDSPLHF.